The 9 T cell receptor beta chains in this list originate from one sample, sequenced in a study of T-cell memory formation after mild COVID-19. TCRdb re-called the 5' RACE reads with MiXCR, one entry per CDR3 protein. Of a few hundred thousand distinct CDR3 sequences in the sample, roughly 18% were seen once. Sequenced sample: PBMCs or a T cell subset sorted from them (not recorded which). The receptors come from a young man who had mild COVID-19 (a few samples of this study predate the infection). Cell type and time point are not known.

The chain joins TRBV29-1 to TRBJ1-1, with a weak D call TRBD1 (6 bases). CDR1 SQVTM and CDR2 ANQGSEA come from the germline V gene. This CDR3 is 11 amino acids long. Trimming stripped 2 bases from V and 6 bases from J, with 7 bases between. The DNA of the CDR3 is TGCAGCGTTGAAAACAGGGCTGAAGCTTTCTTT. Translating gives CSVENRAEAFF.

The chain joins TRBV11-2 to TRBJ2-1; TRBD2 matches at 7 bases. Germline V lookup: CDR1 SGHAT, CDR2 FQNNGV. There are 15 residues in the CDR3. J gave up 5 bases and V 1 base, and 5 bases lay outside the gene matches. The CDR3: CASSLGGGPHNEQFF. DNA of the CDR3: TGTGCCAGCAGCTTAGGGGGAGGGCCCCACAATGAGCAGTTCTTC.

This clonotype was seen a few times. CDR3 protein: CASSLERISGSGYTF. The CDR3 DNA follows: TGTGCCAGCAGCTTAGAGAGGATTAGTGGGTCTGGCTACACCTTC. The chain joins TRBV7-2 to TRBJ1-2; D unclear. Germline V gene lookup returns CDR1 SGHTA and CDR2 FQGNSA. The CDR3 runs to 15 residues. V lost 1 base to trimming and J lost 7 bases, with 16 bases between them.

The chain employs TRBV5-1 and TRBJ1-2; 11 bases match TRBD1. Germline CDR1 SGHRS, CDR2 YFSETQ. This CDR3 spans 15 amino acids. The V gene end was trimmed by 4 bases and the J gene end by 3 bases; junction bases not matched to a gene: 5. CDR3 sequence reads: CASSDGTGGDYGYTF. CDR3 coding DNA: TGCGCCAGCAGCGACGGGACAGGGGGAGACTATGGCTACACCTTC. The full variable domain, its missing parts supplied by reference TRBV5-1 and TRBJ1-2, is KAGVTQTPRYLIKTRGQQVTLSCSPISGHRSVSWYQQTPGQGLQFLFEYFSETQRNKGNFPGRFSGRQFSNSRSEMNVSTLELGDSALYLCASSDGTGGDYGYTFGSGTRLTVV.

The CDR3 loop reads CAIRLSGAGNTIYF. In DNA form, the CDR3 reads TGTGCCATCAGACTCAGCGGGGCTGGAAACACCATATATTTT. This chain links TRBV10-3 with TRBJ1-3, with D unclear. Germline CDR1 reads ENHRY; CDR2 reads SYGVKD. There are 14 residues in the CDR3. The ends were cut back, 6 bases at V and 2 bases at J, with 11 bases in the middle.

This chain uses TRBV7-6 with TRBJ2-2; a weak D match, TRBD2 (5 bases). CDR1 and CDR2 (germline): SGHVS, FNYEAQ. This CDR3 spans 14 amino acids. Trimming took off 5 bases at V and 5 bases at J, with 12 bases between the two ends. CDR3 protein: CASSQPGKTGELFF. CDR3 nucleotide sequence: TGTGCCAGCAGCCAACCGGGGAAGACCGGGGAGCTGTTTTTT.

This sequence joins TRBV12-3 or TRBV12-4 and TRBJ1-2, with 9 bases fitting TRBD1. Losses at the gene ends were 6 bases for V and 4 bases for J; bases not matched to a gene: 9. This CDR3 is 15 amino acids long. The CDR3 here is CASSRPGTGLYGYTF. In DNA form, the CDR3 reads TGTGCCAGCAGCCGTCCCGGGACAGGGCTCTATGGCTACACCTTC.

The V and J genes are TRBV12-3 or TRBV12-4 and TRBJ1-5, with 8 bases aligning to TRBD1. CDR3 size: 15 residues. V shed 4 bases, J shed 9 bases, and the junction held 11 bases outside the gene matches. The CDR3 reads CASSSTGGSAGPQHF. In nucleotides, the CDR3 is TGTGCCAGCAGTTCTACAGGGGGATCTGCGGGGCCCCAGCATTTT.

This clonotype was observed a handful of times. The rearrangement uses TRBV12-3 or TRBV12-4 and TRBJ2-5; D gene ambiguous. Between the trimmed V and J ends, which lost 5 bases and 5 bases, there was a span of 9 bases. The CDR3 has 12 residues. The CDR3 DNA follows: TGTGCCAGCAGTCCGATTGGGGAGACCCAGTACTTC. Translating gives CASSPIGETQYF.